The 10 T cell receptor beta chains below all came from one sample that was sequenced in a study of shared clonotypes between healthy human individuals. TCRdb's table, derived via immunoSEQ multiplex PCR, lists solely in-frame clones and lacks some. The sample shows around 700,000 clones, around 78% of them seen only once. The sequencing sample was made of memory CD4+ T cells sorted from blood. Subset indicated: CD45RA-negative fraction. The receptors derive from a woman in her 30s in good health.

The J gene is TRBJ2-7, the V gene TRBV7-9; D not resolved. From germline, CDR1 is SEHNR and CDR2 FQNEAQ (reference sequence). The ends were cut back, 0 bases at V and 7 bases at J, with 7 bases in the middle. This CDR3 region has 12 residues. As DNA, the CDR3 is TGTGCCAGCAGCTTAGCGCCTGGGGAGCAGTACTTC. It encodes CASSLAPGEQYF.

This chain connects TRBV6-1 to TRBJ1-1, with 8 bases identical to TRBD1. This CDR3 is 14 amino acids long. The germline V gene has CDR1 MNHNS and CDR2 SASEGT. V lost 5 bases, J lost 4 bases, and 6 bases stayed unmatched. CDR3 in amino acids: CASSHQGAGTEAFF. CDR3 bases: TGTGCCAGCAGTCATCAGGGGGCAGGCACTGAAGCTTTCTTT.

The J gene is TRBJ2-7, the V gene TRBV6-6, with 8 nucleotides matching TRBD1. The J segment lost 6 bases and the V segment lost 0 bases, leaving 7 bases of the junction unmatched. The CDR3 spans 15 residues. Germline assignment: CDR1 MNHNY and CDR2 SVGAGI (reference sequence). CDR3 sequence reads: CASSYSVAGGSEQYF. DNA of the CDR3: TGTGCCAGCAGTTACTCGGTTGCAGGGGGCAGCGAGCAGTACTTC.

Note on this clone: This specimen includes other DNA sequences encoding the same CDR3. The chain carries TRBV7-9 and TRBJ1-5; the D is unclear. Germline V CDR1 and CDR2: SEHNR, FQNEAQ (reference sequence). The CDR3 consists of 12 residues. V lost 5 bases to trimming and J lost 2 bases, with 4 bases between them. The CDR3 sequence: CASSRGNQPQHF. The CDR3 nucleotides read TGTGCCAGCAGCAGGGGCAATCAGCCCCAGCATTTT.

This chain links TRBV11-3 with TRBJ2-1; 9 bases are shared with TRBD1. The V and J ends lost 5 bases and 4 bases, in that order; junction bases with no gene match: 9. The CDR3 covers 16 residues. Germline lookup yields CDR1 SGHNT and CDR2 YENEEA. The CDR3 loop is CASSTHLGQGYNEQFF. The CDR3 nucleotides are TGTGCCAGCAGCACCCATCTGGGACAGGGATACAATGAGCAGTTCTTC.

The V and J genes are TRBV5-1 and TRBJ2-3; D is tentatively TRBD1 or TRBD2 (5 bases each). From germline, CDR1 is SGHRS and CDR2 YFSETQ. V was pared by 4 bases and J by 0 bases, with 9 bases between. This CDR3 is built from 14 residues. The CDR3 DNA is TGCGCCAGCAGCGAGGGACCGAGCACAGATACGCAGTATTTT. This translates into CASSEGPSTDTQYF.

The V and J genes are TRBV7-2 and TRBJ2-7, with D unclear. This CDR3 has 15 residues. V was shortened by 8 bases and J by 2 bases, with 19 bases between the two germline ends. Looked up from germline, CDR1 is SGHTA and CDR2 is FQGNSA. CDR3 residues: CASARRPDGAYEQYF. The DNA for the CDR3 is TGTGCCAGCGCCCGTCGGCCGGACGGCGCCTACGAGCAGTACTTC.

J is TRBJ2-1 and V is TRBV11-2; either TRBD1 or TRBD2 may supply D (5 bases each). The CDR3 covers 16 residues. Trimming shortened V by 3 bases and J by 0 bases, and 12 bases separated the two germline ends. Germline V gene lookup returns CDR1 SGHAT and CDR2 FQNNGV. CDR3 residues: CASSFLSGSSYNEQFF. As DNA, the CDR3 is TGTGCCAGCAGCTTTCTTTCAGGGAGCTCCTACAATGAGCAGTTCTTC.

The V and J genes are TRBV10-3 and TRBJ1-6; D is unresolved. With 9 bases removed from V and 5 bases from J, the gap between germline ends came to 8 bases. Looked up from germline, CDR1 is ENHRY and CDR2 is SYGVKD. The CDR3 consists of 12 residues. In DNA, the CDR3 is TGTGCCATGGGAGGAGATAATTCACCCCTCCACTTT. This sequence encodes CAMGGDNSPLHF.

There are a few counts of this clone. Compared with germline, one end of the junction differs, possibly owing to a read error. V gene TRBV6-5 combines with J gene TRBJ1-2; D remains unclear. CDR3 length: 16 residues. Per germline, CDR1 MNHEY and CDR2 SVGAGI. The CDR3 reads CASTYGPDARGYGYTF. CDR3 bases: TGTGCCAGCACTTACGGTCCGGACGCACGGGGATATGGCTACACCTTC.